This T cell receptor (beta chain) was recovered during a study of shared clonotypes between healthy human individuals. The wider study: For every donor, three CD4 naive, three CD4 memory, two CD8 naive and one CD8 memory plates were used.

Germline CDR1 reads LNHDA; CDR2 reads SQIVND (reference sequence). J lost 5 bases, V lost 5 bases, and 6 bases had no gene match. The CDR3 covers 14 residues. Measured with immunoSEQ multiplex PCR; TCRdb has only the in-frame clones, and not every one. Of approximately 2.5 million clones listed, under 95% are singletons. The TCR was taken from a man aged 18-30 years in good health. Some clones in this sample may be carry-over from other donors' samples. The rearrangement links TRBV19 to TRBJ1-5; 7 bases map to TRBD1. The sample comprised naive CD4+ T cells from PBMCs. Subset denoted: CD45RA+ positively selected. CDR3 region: CASSPQGSDQPQHF. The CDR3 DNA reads TGTGCCAGTAGTCCACAGGGGAGCGATCAGCCCCAGCATTTT.